This TCR beta chain was observed in a study of OX40 agonist ivuxolimab in advanced cancers. Across the whole study: Each dose-escalation patient presented with hepatocellular carcinoma, melanoma, renal cell or head and neck cancer. Previous treatment with anti-PD-1, anti-PD-L1 or anti-CTLA-4 therapy was allowed; 40% had received some.

Profiled with immunoSEQ multiplex PCR; TCRdb holds only in-frame clones, not every one. The repertoire holds about 69,000 clones, with 80% to 90% as singletons. Trimming took off 5 bases at V and 2 bases at J, with 4 bases between the two ends. The CDR3 consists of 11 residues. CDR1 and CDR2 (germline): SEHNR, FQNEAQ (reference sequence). The sample consisted of CD4+ or CD8+ T cells sorted from blood, taken in a trial of the OX40 agonist ivuxolimab. The sequence came from an adult with an advanced solid tumor such as melanoma, head and neck, liver or kidney cancer. V is TRBV7-9 and J is TRBJ2-7; no definite D call. CDR3 amino acids: CASSTTYEQYF. Here the CDR3 DNA reads TGTGCCAGCAGCACGACCTACGAGCAGTACTTC.